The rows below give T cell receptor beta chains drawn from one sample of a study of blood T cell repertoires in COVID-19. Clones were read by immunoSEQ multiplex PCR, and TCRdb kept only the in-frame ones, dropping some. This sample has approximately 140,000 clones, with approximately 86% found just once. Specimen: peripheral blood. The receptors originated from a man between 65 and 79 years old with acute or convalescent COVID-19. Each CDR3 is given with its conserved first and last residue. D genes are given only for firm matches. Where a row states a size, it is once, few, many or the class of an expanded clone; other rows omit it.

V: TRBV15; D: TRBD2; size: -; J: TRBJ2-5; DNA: TGTGCCACCAGCAGAGTTGGTGGGCTAGCGGGAGGGGCGGAGACCCAGTACTTC; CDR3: CATSRVGGLAGGAETQYF
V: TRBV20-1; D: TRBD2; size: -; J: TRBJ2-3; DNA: TGCAGTGCTAGTACTCGCGGGAGATACACAGATACGCAGTATTTT; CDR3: CSASTRGRYTDTQYF
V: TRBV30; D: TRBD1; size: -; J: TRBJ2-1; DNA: TGTGCCTGGAGTGTACGGGACAGGGGATTCGATGAGCAGTTCTTC; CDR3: CAWSVRDRGFDEQFF
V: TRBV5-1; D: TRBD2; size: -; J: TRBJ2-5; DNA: TGCGCCAGCAGCCTACCGACTAGCGACGCCCAGACCCAGTACTTC; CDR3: CASSLPTSDAQTQYF
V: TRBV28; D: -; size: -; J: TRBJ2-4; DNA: TGTGCCAGCAGTTTTAGGGCTTCGCAGGGAAACATTCAGTACTTC; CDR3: CASSFRASQGNIQYF
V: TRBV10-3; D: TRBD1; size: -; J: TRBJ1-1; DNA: TGTGCCATCAGCTCCCGGACAGGGGGCAACACTGAAGCTTTCTTT; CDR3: CAISSRTGGNTEAFF
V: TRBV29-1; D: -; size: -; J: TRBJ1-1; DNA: TGCAGCGCTGGATTTAGCAGGGCAAACACTGAAGCTTTCTTT; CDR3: CSAGFSRANTEAFF
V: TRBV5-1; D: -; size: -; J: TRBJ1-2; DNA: TGCGCCAGCAGCTTGGAGGGGATAGCTAACTATGGCTACACCTTC; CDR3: CASSLEGIANYGYTF
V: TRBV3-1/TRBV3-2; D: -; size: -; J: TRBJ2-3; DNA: TGTGCCAGCAGCCAAGTGGGCGGGACTAGCACAGATACGCAGTATTTT; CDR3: CASSQVGGTSTDTQYF
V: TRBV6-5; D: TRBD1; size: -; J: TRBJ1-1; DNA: TGTGCCAGCAGTTACGCACAGGGGGCGGGCACTGAAGCTTTCTTT; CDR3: CASSYAQGAGTEAFF
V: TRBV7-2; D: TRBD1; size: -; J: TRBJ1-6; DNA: TGTGCCAGCAGCTTATGGGACAGTGAAAATTCACCCCTCCACTTT; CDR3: CASSLWDSENSPLHF
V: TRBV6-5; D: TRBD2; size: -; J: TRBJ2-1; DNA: TGTGCCACCTTGTCTAGCGGGGCTTACAATGAGCAGTTCTTC; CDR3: CATLSSGAYNEQFF
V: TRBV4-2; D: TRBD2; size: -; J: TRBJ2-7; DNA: TGTGCCAGCAGCCCTTGGACTAGCGATAGCTTGACCTACGAGCAGTACTTC; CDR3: CASSPWTSDSLTYEQYF
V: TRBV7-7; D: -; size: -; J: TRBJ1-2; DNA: TGTGCTAGCAGCACTTCAACTAACTATGGCTACACCTTC; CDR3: CASSTSTNYGYTF
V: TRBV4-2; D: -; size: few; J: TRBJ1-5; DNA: TGTGCCAGCAGCCAAGAAATACTAACGGGGTACATCAATCAGCCCCAGCATTTT; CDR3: CASSQEILTGYINQPQHF
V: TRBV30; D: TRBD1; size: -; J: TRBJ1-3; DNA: TGTGCCTGGAGTTCAGGGGGCGGTGGAAACACCATATATTTT; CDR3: CAWSSGGGGNTIYF
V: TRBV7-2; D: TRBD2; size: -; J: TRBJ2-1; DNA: TGTGCCAGCCAGAAGGGACTAGCGGAAAACAATGAGCAGTTCTTC; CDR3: CASQKGLAENNEQFF
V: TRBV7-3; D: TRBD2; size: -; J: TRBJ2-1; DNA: TGTGCCAGCAGCTTAACTAGCGGGAGTTTGAATGAGCAGTTCTTC; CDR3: CASSLTSGSLNEQFF
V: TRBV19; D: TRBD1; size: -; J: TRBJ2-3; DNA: TGTGCCAGTAAGAGACAGGGAACAGATACGCAGTATTTT; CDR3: CASKRQGTDTQYF
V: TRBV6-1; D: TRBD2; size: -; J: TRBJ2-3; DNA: TGTGCCAGCAGTGGGTGGACTAGCGGAACTACAGATACGCAGTATTTT; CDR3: CASSGWTSGTTDTQYF
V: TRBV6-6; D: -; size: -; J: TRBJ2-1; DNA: TGTGCCAGCAGTTATCAGGGCAATGAGCAGTTCTTC; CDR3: CASSYQGNEQFF
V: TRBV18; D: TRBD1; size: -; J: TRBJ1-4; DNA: TGTGCCAGCTCAACACCACAGGGGGCAAATGAAAAACTGTTTTTT; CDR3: CASSTPQGANEKLFF
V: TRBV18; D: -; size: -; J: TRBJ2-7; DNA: TGTGCCAGCTCACCACCGGAGGGTCGGTACGAGCAGTACTTC; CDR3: CASSPPEGRYEQYF
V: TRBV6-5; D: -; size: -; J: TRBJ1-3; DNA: TGTGCCAGCAGTTACTCGGAGGGCTCTGGAAACACCATATATTTT; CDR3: CASSYSEGSGNTIYF
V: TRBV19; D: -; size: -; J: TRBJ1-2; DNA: TGTGCCAGTAGTATAGATCCGAGATCGGGAAATGGCTACACCTTC; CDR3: CASSIDPRSGNGYTF
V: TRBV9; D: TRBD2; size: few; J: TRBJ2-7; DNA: TGTGCCAGCAGCCCGGGACTAGCGCGACTCTCCTACGAGCAGTACTTC; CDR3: CASSPGLARLSYEQYF
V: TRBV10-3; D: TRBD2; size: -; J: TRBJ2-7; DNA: TGTGCCATCAGGTCCCTAGCGGGCACCACCCACTCCTACGAGCAGTACTTC; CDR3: CAIRSLAGTTHSYEQYF
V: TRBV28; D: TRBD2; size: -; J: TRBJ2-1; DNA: TGTGCCAGCAGCCCTACTAGCGGGACGACAATGATCAATGAGCAGTTCTTC; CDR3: CASSPTSGTTMINEQFF
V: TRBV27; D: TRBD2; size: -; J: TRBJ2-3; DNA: TGTGCCAGCAGTCCTAGCGGGTCGGCCACAGATACGCAGTATTTT; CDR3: CASSPSGSATDTQYF
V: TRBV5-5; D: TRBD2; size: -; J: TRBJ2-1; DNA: TGTGCCAGCAGCTTGCCGGGACTAGCGAACTCCAATGAGCAGTTCTTC; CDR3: CASSLPGLANSNEQFF
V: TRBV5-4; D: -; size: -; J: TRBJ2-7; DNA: TGTGCCAGCAGCCTGACTCCCGAGACAGGAAACTACGAGCAGTACTTC; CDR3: CASSLTPETGNYEQYF
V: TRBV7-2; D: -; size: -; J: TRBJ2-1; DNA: TGTGCCAGCAGTAGAGACAGTTACAATGAGCAGTTCTTC; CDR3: CASSRDSYNEQFF
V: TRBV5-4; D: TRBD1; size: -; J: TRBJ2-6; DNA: TGTGCCAGCAGCTTGCAGGGGGCTGGGGCCAACGTCCTGACTTTC; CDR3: CASSLQGAGANVLTF
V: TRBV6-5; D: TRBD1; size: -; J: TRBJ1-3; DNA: TGTGCCAGCGCCGACAGGGGCTCTGGAAACACCATATATTTT; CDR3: CASADRGSGNTIYF
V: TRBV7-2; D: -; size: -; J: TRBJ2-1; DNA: TGTGCCAGCAGCCCGGATGTAGGGGCTGATGAGCAGTTCTTC; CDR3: CASSPDVGADEQFF
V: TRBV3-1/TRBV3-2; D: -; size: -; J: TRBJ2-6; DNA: TGTGCCAGCAGCCCCCTCCGTTCTGGGGCCAACGTCCTGACTTTC; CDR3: CASSPLRSGANVLTF
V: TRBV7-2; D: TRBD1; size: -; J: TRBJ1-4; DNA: TGTGCCAGCAGCGTAAACAGGGGTTATAATGAAAAACTGTTTTTT; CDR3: CASSVNRGYNEKLFF
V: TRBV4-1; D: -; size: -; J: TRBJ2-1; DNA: TGCGCCAGCAGCCAGGAACAGGGCACATTCTCCTACAATGAGCAGTTCTTC; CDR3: CASSQEQGTFSYNEQFF
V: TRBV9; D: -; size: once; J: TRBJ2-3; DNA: TGTGCCAGCAGCGTAGCCCCTAGCCTTAGCACAGATACGCAGTATTTT; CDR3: CASSVAPSLSTDTQYF
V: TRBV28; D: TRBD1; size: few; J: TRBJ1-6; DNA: TGTGCCAGCAGTGACAGGGCGAAGAGCTCCTATAATTCACCCCTCCACTTT; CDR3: CASSDRAKSSYNSPLHF
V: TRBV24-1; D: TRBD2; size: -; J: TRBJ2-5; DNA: TGTGCCACCAGTGAGGCTAGCGGGAGGTCTAGGGAGACCCAGTACTTC; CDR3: CATSEASGRSRETQYF
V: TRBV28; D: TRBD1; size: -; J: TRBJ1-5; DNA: TGTGCCAGCAGTTTTCTTCCCACAGGGGCAATTGGGCGCAATCAGCCCCAGCATTTT; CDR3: CASSFLPTGAIGRNQPQHF
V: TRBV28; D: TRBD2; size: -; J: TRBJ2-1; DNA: TGTGCCAGCAGTGCACTAGCGGGAGGCCCCGATGAGCAGTTCTTC; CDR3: CASSALAGGPDEQFF
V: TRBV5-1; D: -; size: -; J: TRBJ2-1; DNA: TGCGCCAGCAGCTTGGCCAATGTACAAAATGAGCAGTTCTTC; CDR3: CASSLANVQNEQFF
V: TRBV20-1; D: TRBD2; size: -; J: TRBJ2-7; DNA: TGCAGTGCTAGTGGGACTAGCGGGAGATTTTCCTACGAGCAGTACTTC; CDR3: CSASGTSGRFSYEQYF
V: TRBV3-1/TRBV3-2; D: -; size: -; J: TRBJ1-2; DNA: TGTGCCAGCAGCCAAGATGCGGTAAGGAACTATGGCTACACCTTC; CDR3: CASSQDAVRNYGYTF
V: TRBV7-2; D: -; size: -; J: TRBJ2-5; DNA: TGTGCCAGCAGCTTCTACAGGGAGAAGACCCAGTACTTC; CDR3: CASSFYREKTQYF
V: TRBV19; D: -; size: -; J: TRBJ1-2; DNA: TGTGCCAGTAACCGCGTTACTAACTATGGCTACACCTTC; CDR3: CASNRVTNYGYTF
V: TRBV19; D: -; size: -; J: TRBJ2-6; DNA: TGTGCCAGTAGTATAGGCGTCTCTGGGGCCAACGTCCTGACTTTC; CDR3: CASSIGVSGANVLTF
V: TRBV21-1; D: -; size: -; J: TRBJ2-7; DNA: TGTGCCAGCAGCTCCCGGACAGGGGGAGTCTCCTACGAGCAGTACTTC; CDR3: CASSSRTGGVSYEQYF
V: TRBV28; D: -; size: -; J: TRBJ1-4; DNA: TGTGCCAGCAGCCGGGACACAAAAGGGGAAAAACTGTTTTTT; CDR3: CASSRDTKGEKLFF
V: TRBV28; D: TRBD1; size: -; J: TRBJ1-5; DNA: TGTGCCAGCAGATGGGACAGGGCAGGCAATCAGCCCCAGCATTTT; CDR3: CASRWDRAGNQPQHF
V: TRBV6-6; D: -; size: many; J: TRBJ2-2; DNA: TGTGCCAGCAGCCTGAGGGTCACCGGGGAGCTGTTTTTT; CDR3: CASSLRVTGELFF
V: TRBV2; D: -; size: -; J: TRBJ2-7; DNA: TGTGCCAGCAGACGTGGCGGCTACGAGCAGTACTTC; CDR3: CASRRGGYEQYF
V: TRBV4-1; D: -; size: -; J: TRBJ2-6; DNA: TGCGCCAGCAGCCGCCCCCCGGGAACTAACTCTGGGGCCAACGTCCTGACTTTC; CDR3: CASSRPPGTNSGANVLTF
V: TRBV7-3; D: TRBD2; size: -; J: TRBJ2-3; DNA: TGTGCCAGCAGCCCCTCCCTAGCGGGAGCGGATACGCAGTATTTT; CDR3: CASSPSLAGADTQYF
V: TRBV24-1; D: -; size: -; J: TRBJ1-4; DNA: TGTGCCACCAGTGATTCAACTCATGAAAAACTGTTTTTT; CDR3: CATSDSTHEKLFF